This T cell receptor (beta chain) came from a study of blood T cells in healthy people across ages. Germline CDR1 and CDR2: MGHRA and YSYEKL. V dropped 2 bases and J dropped 5; count of bases not matched to a gene: 12. This CDR3 has 17 amino acids. This clonotype was found a few times. Then a second PCR, running roughly 6 to 12 cycles, was carried out with a sample-barcoded 5' primer and a J-beta primer mix. TCRdb called the 5' RACE reads again in MiXCR, with one record for every CDR3 protein. Here the sample spans roughly 800,000 distinct CDR3 sequences, about 25% being singletons. These data also featured in a second study, about T cells of mothers and their children.

The V gene is TRBV4-1, the J gene TRBJ2-5; TRBD2 aligns across 9 bases. The sequencing sample was made of blood. The clonotype comes from a boy between 10 and 17 years old in good health. The CDR3 DNA follows: TGCGCCAGCAGCCAATGGTTGTTTAGCGGGAGTCGGGAGACCCAGTACTTC. As protein: CASSQWLFSGSRETQYF.